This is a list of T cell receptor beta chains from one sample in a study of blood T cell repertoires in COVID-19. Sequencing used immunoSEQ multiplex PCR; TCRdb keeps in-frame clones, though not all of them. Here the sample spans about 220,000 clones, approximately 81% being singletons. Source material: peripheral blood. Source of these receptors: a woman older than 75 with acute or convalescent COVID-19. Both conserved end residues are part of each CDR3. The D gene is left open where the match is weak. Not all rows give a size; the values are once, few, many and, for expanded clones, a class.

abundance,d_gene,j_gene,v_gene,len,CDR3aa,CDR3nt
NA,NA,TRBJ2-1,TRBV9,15,CASSVGAGSYNEQFF,TGTGCCAGCAGCGTAGGGGCGGGCTCCTACAATGAGCAGTTCTTC
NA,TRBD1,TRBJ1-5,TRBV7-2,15,CASSKDRALNQPQHF,TGTGCCAGCAGCAAAGACAGGGCCCTAAATCAGCCCCAGCATTTT
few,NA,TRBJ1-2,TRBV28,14,CASSLSGGVISYTF,TGTGCCAGCAGTTTATCGGGGGGGGTAATAAGCTACACCTTC
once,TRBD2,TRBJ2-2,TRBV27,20,CASSPFAPGLADYNTGELFF,TGTGCCAGCAGTCCCTTTGCCCCGGGACTAGCGGATTATAACACCGGGGAGCTGTTTTTT
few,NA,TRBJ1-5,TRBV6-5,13,CASSSFSNQPQHF,TGTGCCAGCAGTTCCTTTAGCAATCAGCCCCAGCATTTT
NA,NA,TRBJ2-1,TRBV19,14,CASSMRERYNEQFF,TGTGCCAGTAGTATGAGGGAACGCTACAATGAGCAGTTCTTC
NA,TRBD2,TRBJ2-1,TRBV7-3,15,CASSLTSGGRDEQFF,TGTGCCAGCAGCCTAACTAGCGGGGGTCGAGATGAGCAGTTCTTC
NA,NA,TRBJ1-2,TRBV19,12,CASRAGTLGYTF,TGTGCCAGTAGAGCCGGGACTCTCGGCTACACCTTC
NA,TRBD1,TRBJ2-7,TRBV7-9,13,CASTIGQGYEQYF,TGTGCCAGCACCATTGGACAGGGCTACGAGCAGTACTTC
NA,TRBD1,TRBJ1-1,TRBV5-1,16,CASSYRTGKLNTEAFF,TGCGCCAGCAGCTACCGGACAGGGAAATTGAACACTGAAGCTTTCTTT
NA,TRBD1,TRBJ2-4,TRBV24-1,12,CATRDREAIQYF,TGTGCCACCCGGGACAGGGAGGCCATTCAGTACTTC
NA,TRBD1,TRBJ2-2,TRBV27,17,CASSSLPGQGNTGELFF,TGTGCCAGCAGTTCACTACCCGGACAGGGGAACACCGGGGAGCTGTTTTTT
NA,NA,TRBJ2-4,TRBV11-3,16,CASSFLGRGTKNIQYF,TGTGCCAGCAGCTTTTTAGGAAGGGGAACCAAAAACATTCAGTACTTC
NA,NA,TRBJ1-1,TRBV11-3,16,CASSLGDNSMNTEAFF,TGTGCCAGCAGCTTAGGAGACAATTCCATGAACACTGAAGCTTTCTTT
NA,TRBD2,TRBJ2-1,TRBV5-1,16,CASSLGAGGSYNEQFF,TGCGCCAGCAGCTTGGGAGCGGGGGGTTCCTACAATGAGCAGTTCTTC
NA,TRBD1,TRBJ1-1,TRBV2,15,CASDKGTGGYTEAFF,TGTGCCAGCGACAAGGGGACAGGGGGCTACACTGAAGCTTTCTTT
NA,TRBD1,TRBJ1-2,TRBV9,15,CASSPQGQGDYGYTF,TGTGCCAGCAGCCCCCAGGGACAGGGTGACTATGGCTACACCTTC
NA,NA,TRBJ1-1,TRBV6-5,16,CASSYVPRGKGTEAFF,TGTGCCAGCAGTTACGTCCCGCGGGGTAAAGGGACTGAAGCTTTCTTT
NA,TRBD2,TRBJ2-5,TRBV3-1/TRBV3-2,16,CASSPHGTSVVETQYF,TGTGCCAGCAGCCCACACGGGACTAGCGTAGTGGAGACCCAGTACTTC
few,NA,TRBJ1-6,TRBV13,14,CASSLEGSNSPLHF,TGTGCCAGCAGCTTAGAAGGGAGTAATTCACCCCTCCACTTT
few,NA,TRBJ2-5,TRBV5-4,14,CASSFARQQETQYF,TGTGCCAGCAGCTTTGCTCGACAGCAAGAGACCCAGTACTTC
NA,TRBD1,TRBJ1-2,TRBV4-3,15,CASSQYGQGDYGYTF,TGCGCCAGCAGCCAATATGGACAGGGGGACTATGGCTACACCTTC
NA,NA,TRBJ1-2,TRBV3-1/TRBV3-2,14,CASSPLGASYGYTF,TGTGCCAGCAGCCCACTGGGGGCCAGCTATGGCTACACCTTC
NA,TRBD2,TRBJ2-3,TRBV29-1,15,CSVESGAADTDTQYF,TGCAGCGTTGAGAGCGGGGCGGCCGACACAGATACGCAGTATTTT
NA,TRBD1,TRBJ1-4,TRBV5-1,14,CASSPTGSEEKLFF,TGCGCCAGCAGTCCGACAGGGTCAGAAGAAAAACTGTTTTTT
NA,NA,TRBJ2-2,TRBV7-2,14,CASSFSHPSGELFF,TGTGCCAGCAGCTTTTCACACCCGTCGGGGGAGCTGTTTTTT
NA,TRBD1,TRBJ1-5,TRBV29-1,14,CSVAATGGNQPQHF,TGCAGCGTCGCGGCGACAGGGGGCAATCAGCCCCAGCATTTT
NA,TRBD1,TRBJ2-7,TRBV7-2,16,CASSLVPGQGADEQYF,TGTGCCAGCAGCTTAGTACCGGGACAGGGGGCCGACGAGCAGTACTTC
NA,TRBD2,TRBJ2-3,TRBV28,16,CASSSLGEAGADTQYF,TGTGCCAGCAGTTCACTCGGGGAAGCGGGGGCAGATACGCAGTATTTT
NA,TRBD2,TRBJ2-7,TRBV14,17,CASSQDPGLAGGYEQYF,TGTGCCAGCAGCCAAGATCCGGGACTAGCGGGGGGCTACGAGCAGTACTTC
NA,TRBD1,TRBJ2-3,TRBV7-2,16,CASSPNQGALTDTQYF,TGTGCCAGCAGTCCTAACCAGGGGGCTTTGACTGATACGCAGTATTTT
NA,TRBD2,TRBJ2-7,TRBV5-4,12,CASSWGGSEQYF,TGTGCCAGCAGCTGGGGAGGGAGCGAGCAGTACTTC
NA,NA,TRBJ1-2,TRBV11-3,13,CASSLDGIYGYTF,TGTGCCAGCAGCTTAGACGGGATCTATGGCTACACCTTC
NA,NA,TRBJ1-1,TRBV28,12,CASLSTPASAFF,TGTGCCAGCCTTTCAACTCCCGCTTCAGCTTTCTTT
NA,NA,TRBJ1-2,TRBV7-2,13,CASSPPGIYGYTF,TGTGCCAGCAGCCCCCCGGGAATATATGGCTACACCTTC
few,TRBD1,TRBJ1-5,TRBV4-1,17,CASSEGTGARGNQPQHF,TGCGCCAGCAGCGAAGGGACAGGGGCGCGTGGCAATCAGCCCCAGCATTTT
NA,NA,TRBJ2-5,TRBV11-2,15,CASSLLGGARETQYF,TGTGCCAGCAGCTTATTGGGGGGGGCGAGGGAGACCCAGTACTTC
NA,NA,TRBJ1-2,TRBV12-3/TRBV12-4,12,CASSLWLRSLTF,TGTGCCAGCAGTTTATGGCTTCGCTCCCTCACCTTC
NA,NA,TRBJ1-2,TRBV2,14,CATTLGVLRYGYTF,TGTGCCACCACGCTAGGGGTCCTTAGGTATGGCTACACCTTC
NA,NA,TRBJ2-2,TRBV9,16,CASSVELADNTGELFF,TGTGCCAGCAGCGTAGAATTAGCGGACAACACCGGGGAGCTGTTTTTT
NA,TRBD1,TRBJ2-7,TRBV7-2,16,CASSLGIGTGSYEQYF,TGTGCCAGCAGCTTAGGGATCGGGACAGGGAGTTACGAGCAGTACTTC
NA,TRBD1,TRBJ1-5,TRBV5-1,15,CASSLVDRDNQPQHF,TGCGCCAGCAGCTTGGTGGACAGGGATAATCAGCCCCAGCATTTT
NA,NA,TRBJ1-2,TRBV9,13,CASSVEAAGGYTF,TGTGCCAGCAGCGTAGAGGCGGCGGGTGGCTACACCTTC
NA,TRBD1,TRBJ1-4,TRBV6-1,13,CASSFRGNEKLFF,TGTGCCAGCAGTTTCAGGGGGAACGAAAAACTGTTTTTT
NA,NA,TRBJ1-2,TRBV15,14,CATSRTGSYDGYTF,TGTGCCACCAGCAGAACGGGGTCGTACGATGGCTACACCTTC
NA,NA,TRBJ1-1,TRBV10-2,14,CASSESGYAAEAFF,TGCGCCAGCAGTGAATCAGGGTATGCGGCTGAAGCTTTCTTT
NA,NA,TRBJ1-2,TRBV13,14,CASSLFRTHYGYTF,TGTGCCAGCAGCTTGTTTAGAACCCACTATGGCTACACCTTC
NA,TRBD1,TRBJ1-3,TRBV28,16,CASRRQGGTSGNTIYF,TGTGCCAGCAGGCGACAGGGGGGCACCTCTGGAAACACCATATATTTT
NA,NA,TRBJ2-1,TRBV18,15,CASSYLQGGYNEQFF,TGTGCCAGCTCCTACCTGCAGGGGGGCTACAATGAGCAGTTCTTC
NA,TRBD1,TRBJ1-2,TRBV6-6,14,CASSSPDRGYGYTF,TGTGCCAGCAGTTCCCCGGACAGGGGATATGGCTACACCTTC
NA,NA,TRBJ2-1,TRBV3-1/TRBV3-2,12,CASSQLVNEQFF,TGTGCCAGCAGCCAGCTAGTCAATGAGCAGTTCTTC